Below, 2 T cell receptor beta chains from the same sample are listed, as sequenced in a study of cytomegalovirus exposure and HLA in healthy donors. Primers for the PCR totalled 60 Vbeta and 13 Jbeta. Profiling relied on immunoSEQ multiplex PCR, and the TCRdb table lists in-frame clones only, not all of them. Of about 120,000 clones listed, 9% to 10% are singletons. The source material was PBMCs. The origin of the receptors is a man between 25 and 39 years old in good health and CMV-seronegative.

This clone was found a few times. The rearrangement links TRBV7-2 to TRBJ1-5; D is perhaps TRBD1 (5 bases). Germline V lookup: CDR1 SGHTA, CDR2 FQGNSA. CDR3 length: 15 residues. The V gene lost 2 bases and the J gene lost 1 base, with 9 bases spanning the gap. The CDR3 nucleotides are TGTGCCAGCAGCTTACAAGGGGTAAGCAATCAGCCCCAGCATTTT. This gives the protein CASSLQGVSNQPQHF. Full variable domain (missing parts from reference TRBV7-2 and TRBJ1-5): GAGVSQSPSNKVTEKGKDVELRCDPISGHTALYWYRQSLGQGLEFLIYFQGNSAPDKSGLPSDRFSAERTGGSVSTLTIQRTQQEDSAVYLCASSLQGVSNQPQHFGDGTRLSIL.

V and J are TRBV6-5 and TRBJ1-6; a possible D gene is TRBD1 (6 bases). The CDR3 spans 14 residues. V gave up 7 bases and J gave up 3 bases, with 10 bases separating them. From germline, CDR1 is MNHEY and CDR2 SVGAGI. The CDR3 nucleotides read TGTGCCAGCACTTCGGACAGCTATAATTCACCCCTCCACTTT. Amino acid sequence: CASTSDSYNSPLHF.